The 25 T cell receptor beta chains listed next were all sequenced from one sample in a study of T-cell memory formation after mild COVID-19. TCRdb reanalysed the 5' RACE reads using MiXCR and keeps one entry per CDR3 protein. Here the sample spans over 350,000 distinct CDR3 sequences, approximately 24% being singletons. Sequencing was carried out using PBMCs or a T cell subset sorted from them (not recorded which). The receptors were gathered from an adult woman who had mild COVID-19 (a few samples of this study predate the infection). Cell type and time point are not known.

This clonotype occurred a few times. The J gene is TRBJ2-3, the V gene TRBV12-3 or TRBV12-4, with D maybe TRBD1 (6 bases). CDR3 length: 16 residues. Trimming took off 2 bases at V and 2 bases at J, with 14 bases between the two ends. The CDR3 DNA is TGTGCCAGCAGTTTATCCGACAGGATCCTCACAGATACGCAGTATTTT. This codes for CASSLSDRILTDTQYF.

V usage is TRBV7-9 and J usage is TRBJ2-2, with 14 bases fitting TRBD2. J lost 5 bases, V lost 5 bases, and 7 bases had no gene match. The CDR3 runs to 17 residues. Germline CDR1 SEHNR, CDR2 FQNEAQ (reference sequence). In DNA, the CDR3 is TGTGCCAGCAGCCCCCAACGACTAGCGGGGGGGACCGGGGAGCTGTTTTTT. Residues: CASSPQRLAGGTGELFF.

V usage is TRBV20-1 and J usage is TRBJ2-2, with 8 bases matching TRBD2. Germline lookup yields CDR1 DFQATT and CDR2 SNEGSKA (reference sequence). The CDR3 is 15 residues long. J lost 5 bases, V lost 2 bases, and 7 bases had no gene match. This CDR3 is CSARSRGGRTGELFF. The DNA for the CDR3 is TGCAGTGCTAGATCTAGGGGCGGGAGGACCGGGGAGCTGTTTTTT.

This clonotype has a handful of counts. The chain joins TRBV20-1 to TRBJ2-7, with TRBD1 matching over 7 bases. The junction had 11 bases not matched to a gene; V was cut back by 4 bases and J by 2 bases. This CDR3 has 15 residues. Germline V gene sequence: CDR1 DFQATT, CDR2 SNEGSKA (reference sequence). The CDR3 DNA reads as TGCAGTGCTAATCACAGGGGAGAAAAGCCCTACGAGCAGTACTTC. This gives the protein CSANHRGEKPYEQYF.

This clonotype was detected once. The chain uses TRBV2 and TRBJ2-1, with a possible D match to TRBD1 (5 bases). Germline-derived CDR1 and CDR2 are SNHLY and FYNNEI. CDR3 length: 14 amino acids. V shed 7 bases and J shed 3 bases, with 13 bases lying between them. CDR3 amino acids: CASKKDTFYNEQFF. For the CDR3, the DNA is TGTGCCAGCAAAAAGGACACCTTCTACAATGAGCAGTTCTTC.

The chain recombines TRBV24-1 with TRBJ2-2; 7 bases are shared with TRBD1. The CDR3 sequence is 16 residues long. In germline, CDR1 is KGHDR, CDR2 SFDVKD. The V and J ends lost 5 bases and 1 base, in that order; junction bases with no gene match: 6. The CDR3 sequence is CATSARDRKNTGELFF. The CDR3, as DNA: TGTGCCACCAGTGCCCGGGACAGAAAGAACACCGGGGAGCTGTTTTTT.

The V call is TRBV10-3, the J call TRBJ1-2, with D perhaps matching TRBD1 (6 bases). Germline CDR1 ENHRY, CDR2 SYGVKD. Trimming stripped 2 bases from V and 0 bases from J, with 10 bases between. This CDR3 spans 15 amino acids. The CDR3 reads CAISEGDTANYGYTF. The CDR3 nucleotides are TGTGCCATCAGTGAGGGGGACACCGCTAACTATGGCTACACCTTC.

The chain uses TRBV3-1 and TRBJ2-5; TRBD2 matches 7 bases. V shed 6 bases, J shed 3 bases, and the junction held 4 bases outside the gene matches. The germline V gene encodes CDR1 LGHDT and CDR2 YNNKEL (reference sequence). The CDR3 totals 13 residues. The CDR3 DNA reads as TGTGCCAGCAGAAAGAGCGGGGAAGAGACCCAGTACTTC. Its translation: CASRKSGEETQYF.

The genes are TRBV7-9 and TRBJ1-2; D remains ambiguous. Germline lookup yields CDR1 SEHNR and CDR2 FQNEAQ (reference sequence). With 1 base removed from V and 3 bases from J, the gap between germline ends came to 12 bases. The CDR3 consists of 15 residues. CDR3 sequence (DNA): TGTGCCAGCAGCTTAGGCCCCCAGGATTACTATGGCTACACCTTC. The encoded protein is CASSLGPQDYYGYTF. The variable domain in full, completed from reference TRBV7-9 and TRBJ1-2, reads DTGVSQNPRHKITKRGQNVTFRCDPISEHNRLYWYRQTLGQGPEFLTYFQNEAQLEKSRLLSDRFSAERPKGSFSTLEIQRTEQGDSAMYLCASSLGPQDYYGYTFGSGTRLTVV.

The rearrangement joins TRBV4-2 to TRBJ2-7, with TRBD1 matching 7 bases. The CDR3 runs to 15 residues. The J segment lost 5 bases and the V segment lost 4 bases, leaving 11 bases of the junction unmatched. Germline CDR1 LGHNA, CDR2 YNFKEQ. CDR3 region: CASSPRPGTVHEQYF. CDR3 DNA: TGTGCCAGCAGCCCCCGTCCCGGGACAGTCCACGAGCAGTACTTC.

The genes are TRBV9 and TRBJ1-2; the D is unclear. The CDR3 runs to 13 residues. Germline CDR1 is SGDLS and CDR2 is YYNGEE. Trimming shortened V by 0 bases and J by 5 bases, and 8 bases separated the two germline ends. CDR3 sequence (DNA): TGTGCCAGCAGCGTAGCTAGAGGGTATGGCTACACCTTC. Translation gives CASSVARGYGYTF.

This clonotype has only a few counts. The chain couples TRBV20-1 to TRBJ2-3, with D perhaps TRBD1 or TRBD2 (5 bases each). Germline V gene data show CDR1 as DFQATT and CDR2 as SNEGSKA (reference sequence). The CDR3 sequence is 12 residues long. The V and J ends lost 8 bases and 0 bases respectively, with 9 bases between them. CDR3 region: CSCEGSTDTQYF. The CDR3 nucleotides read TGCAGTTGCGAGGGGAGCACAGATACGCAGTATTTT.

The chain recombines TRBV27 with TRBJ1-2; D perhaps matches TRBD1 (5 bases). CDR3 length: 18 amino acids. CDR1 and CDR2 from the germline V gene are MNHEY and SMNVEV (reference sequence). The V end was cut by 3 bases, the J end by 4 bases, with 24 bases between. The DNA for the CDR3 is TGTGCCAGCAGTTTCCGTATCCCCTCCGATCCAGGGTGCTATGGCTACACCTTC. Its protein product is CASSFRIPSDPGCYGYTF.

The CDR3 nucleotides read TGTGCCAGCAGCGTACGCCATAGCGGGAGGTTCAACACCGGGGAGCTGTTTTTT. Residues: CASSVRHSGRFNTGELFF. The J gene is TRBJ2-2, the V gene TRBV9; TRBD2 agrees at 10 bases. The junction had 8 bases not matched to a gene; V was cut back by 1 base and J by 2 bases. CDR3 length: 18 amino acids. Germline V gene sequence: CDR1 SGDLS, CDR2 YYNGEE.

The gene calls are TRBV18 and TRBJ1-1; D not certain. The CDR3 consists of 11 residues. The V end was cut by 2 bases, the J end by 7 bases, with 5 bases between. Germline V gene sequence: CDR1 KGHSH, CDR2 LQKENI. The CDR3 spells CASSPESEAFF. In DNA, the CDR3 is TGTGCCAGCTCACCAGAGAGTGAAGCTTTCTTT.

This clonotype was picked up a small number of times. The chain links TRBV30 to TRBJ2-1; no clear D gene. The V gene lost 0 bases and the J gene lost 9 bases, with 9 bases spanning the gap. The CDR3 runs 12 residues. Per the germline V gene, CDR1 is GTSNPN and CDR2 is SVGIG (reference sequence). The CDR3 sequence is CAWSVMGGEQFF. In nucleotides, the CDR3 is TGTGCCTGGAGTGTAATGGGTGGTGAGCAGTTCTTC.

This clonotype showed up just a few times. The chain is built from TRBV10-3 and TRBJ2-1; D is ambiguous. The germline V gene has CDR1 ENHRY and CDR2 SYGVKD. The CDR3 covers 14 residues. V was cut by 3 bases and J by 4 bases, with 10 bases left in between. The CDR3 loop reads CAISDPWSYNEQFF. The CDR3 region has the DNA TGTGCCATCAGTGACCCCTGGAGTTACAATGAGCAGTTCTTC.

This chain joins TRBV12-3 or TRBV12-4 and TRBJ2-4, with D perhaps matching TRBD2 (6 bases). V gave up 1 base and J gave up 4 bases, with 11 bases separating them. The CDR3 is made up of 15 amino acids. In nucleotides, the CDR3 is TGTGCCAGCAGTTTAGTGAGTAGCGGAAAAAACATTCAGTACTTC. Protein: CASSLVSSGKNIQYF.

V and J are TRBV4-1 and TRBJ1-1; no reliable D call. The V and J ends lost 5 bases and 11 bases respectively, with 12 bases between them. CDR1 is MGHRA, CDR2 YSYEKL, per germline. The CDR3 has 11 amino acids. The CDR3 protein is CASSGSRRAFF. The CDR3 DNA reads TGCGCCAGCAGCGGGTCTCGGAGGGCTTTCTTT.

The rearrangement links TRBV29-1 to TRBJ1-1, with D uncertain. This CDR3 has 11 residues. Germline assignment: CDR1 SQVTM and CDR2 ANQGSEA. The V and J ends lost 2 bases and 7 bases respectively, with 8 bases between them. The chain's CDR3 is CSVEIVVEAFF. In nucleotides, the CDR3 is TGCAGCGTTGAAATCGTCGTTGAAGCTTTCTTT. The full variable domain, in which reference TRBV29-1 and TRBJ1-1 provide the parts outside the CDR3, is SAVISQKPSRDICQRGTSLTIQCQVDSQVTMMFWYRQQPGQSLTLIATANQGSEATYESGFVIDKFPISRPNLTFSTLTVSNMSPEDSSIYLCSVEIVVEAFFGQGTRLTVV.

This clonotype was observed a handful of times. This chain links TRBV7-2 with TRBJ2-7; 7 positions match TRBD2. The CDR3 consists of 14 residues. Germline values: CDR1 SGHTA, CDR2 FQGNSA. V gave up 4 bases and J gave up 3 bases; unmatched junction bases: 6. The CDR3 bases are TGTGCCAGCAGCTCAAACCGGGAGGACTACGAGCAGTACTTC. Its translation is CASSSNREDYEQYF.

The chain recombines TRBV7-9 with TRBJ1-2; D uncertain. CDR1 and CDR2 from the germline V gene are SEHNR and FQNEAQ (reference sequence). The V end was cut by 5 bases, the J end by 8 bases, with 21 bases between. CDR3 size: 15 residues. This CDR3 reads CASSPLSPPGGGYTF. The CDR3 DNA follows: TGTGCCAGCAGCCCCCTTTCCCCCCCAGGAGGGGGCTACACCTTC.

The chain has TRBV7-9 and TRBJ2-7; possibly TRBD2 for D (6 bases). Trimming stripped 8 bases from V and 3 bases from J, with 14 bases between. The CDR3 contains 13 residues. Germline V gene data show CDR1 as SEHNR and CDR2 as FQNEAQ (reference sequence). As DNA, the CDR3 is TGTGCCAGCGTCTGGGGGGATGGCTACGAGCAGTACTTC. This encodes CASVWGDGYEQYF.

The rearrangement links TRBV12-5 to TRBJ2-2; D is possibly TRBD1 (5 bases). The CDR3 extends over 19 amino acids. Germline CDR1 reads LGHNT; CDR2 reads FRNRAP. Trimming stripped 2 bases from V and 0 bases from J, with 19 bases between. The CDR3 coding sequence is TGTGCTAGTGGTTTGCTCTTAAAGACAGAAAATACGAACACCGGGGAGCTGTTTTTT. This gives the protein CASGLLLKTENTNTGELFF.

In this sample, this clonotype turned up a few times. This chain connects TRBV7-9 to TRBJ2-7, with D maybe TRBD2 (5 bases). The germline V gene encodes CDR1 SEHNR and CDR2 FQNEAQ (reference sequence). CDR3 size: 13 residues. With 5 bases removed from V and 3 bases from J, the gap between germline ends came to 11 bases. DNA of the CDR3: TGTGCCAGCAGCCCGCGGGTGCGCTACGAGCAGTACTTC. This gives the protein CASSPRVRYEQYF.